This T cell receptor (beta chain) was recovered during a study of T-cell reconstitution after alpha-beta-depleted transplantation in children. Study conclusions and caveats: Approximately two months post-transplant, alpha-beta T cells reportedly originated from several hundred expanded graft clones. Newly generated T cells supplied most T-cell counts and diversity one year post-transplant. From surviving recipient T cells and thymic progenitors came the high day-60 TCRbeta diversity observed in some patients.

Germline V CDR1 and CDR2: SEHNR, FQNEAQ (reference sequence). This CDR3 has 15 amino acids. The junction had 10 bases not matched to a gene; V was cut back by 5 bases and J by 8 bases. This clonotype has ten or more counts. Its antigen is still unknown. For TCRbeta, the library was prepared with unique molecular identifiers. MiXCR, run by TCRdb on the PCR reads, gives a single entry per CDR3 protein. The sample carries 210,000 or so distinct CDR3 sequences, about a tenth recorded once. The sequence was obtained from a child younger than two with acute myeloid leukemia, due to receive a stem cell transplant. The chain uses TRBV7-9 and TRBJ1-4, with TRBD1 identical over 8 bases. The starting material was PBMCs, obtained before TCRalphabeta/CD19-depleted stem cell transplant. CDR3 in amino acids: CASSPRSGGGEKLFF. CDR3 coding DNA: TGTGCCAGCAGCCCAAGATCAGGGGGCGGCGAAAAACTGTTTTTT.